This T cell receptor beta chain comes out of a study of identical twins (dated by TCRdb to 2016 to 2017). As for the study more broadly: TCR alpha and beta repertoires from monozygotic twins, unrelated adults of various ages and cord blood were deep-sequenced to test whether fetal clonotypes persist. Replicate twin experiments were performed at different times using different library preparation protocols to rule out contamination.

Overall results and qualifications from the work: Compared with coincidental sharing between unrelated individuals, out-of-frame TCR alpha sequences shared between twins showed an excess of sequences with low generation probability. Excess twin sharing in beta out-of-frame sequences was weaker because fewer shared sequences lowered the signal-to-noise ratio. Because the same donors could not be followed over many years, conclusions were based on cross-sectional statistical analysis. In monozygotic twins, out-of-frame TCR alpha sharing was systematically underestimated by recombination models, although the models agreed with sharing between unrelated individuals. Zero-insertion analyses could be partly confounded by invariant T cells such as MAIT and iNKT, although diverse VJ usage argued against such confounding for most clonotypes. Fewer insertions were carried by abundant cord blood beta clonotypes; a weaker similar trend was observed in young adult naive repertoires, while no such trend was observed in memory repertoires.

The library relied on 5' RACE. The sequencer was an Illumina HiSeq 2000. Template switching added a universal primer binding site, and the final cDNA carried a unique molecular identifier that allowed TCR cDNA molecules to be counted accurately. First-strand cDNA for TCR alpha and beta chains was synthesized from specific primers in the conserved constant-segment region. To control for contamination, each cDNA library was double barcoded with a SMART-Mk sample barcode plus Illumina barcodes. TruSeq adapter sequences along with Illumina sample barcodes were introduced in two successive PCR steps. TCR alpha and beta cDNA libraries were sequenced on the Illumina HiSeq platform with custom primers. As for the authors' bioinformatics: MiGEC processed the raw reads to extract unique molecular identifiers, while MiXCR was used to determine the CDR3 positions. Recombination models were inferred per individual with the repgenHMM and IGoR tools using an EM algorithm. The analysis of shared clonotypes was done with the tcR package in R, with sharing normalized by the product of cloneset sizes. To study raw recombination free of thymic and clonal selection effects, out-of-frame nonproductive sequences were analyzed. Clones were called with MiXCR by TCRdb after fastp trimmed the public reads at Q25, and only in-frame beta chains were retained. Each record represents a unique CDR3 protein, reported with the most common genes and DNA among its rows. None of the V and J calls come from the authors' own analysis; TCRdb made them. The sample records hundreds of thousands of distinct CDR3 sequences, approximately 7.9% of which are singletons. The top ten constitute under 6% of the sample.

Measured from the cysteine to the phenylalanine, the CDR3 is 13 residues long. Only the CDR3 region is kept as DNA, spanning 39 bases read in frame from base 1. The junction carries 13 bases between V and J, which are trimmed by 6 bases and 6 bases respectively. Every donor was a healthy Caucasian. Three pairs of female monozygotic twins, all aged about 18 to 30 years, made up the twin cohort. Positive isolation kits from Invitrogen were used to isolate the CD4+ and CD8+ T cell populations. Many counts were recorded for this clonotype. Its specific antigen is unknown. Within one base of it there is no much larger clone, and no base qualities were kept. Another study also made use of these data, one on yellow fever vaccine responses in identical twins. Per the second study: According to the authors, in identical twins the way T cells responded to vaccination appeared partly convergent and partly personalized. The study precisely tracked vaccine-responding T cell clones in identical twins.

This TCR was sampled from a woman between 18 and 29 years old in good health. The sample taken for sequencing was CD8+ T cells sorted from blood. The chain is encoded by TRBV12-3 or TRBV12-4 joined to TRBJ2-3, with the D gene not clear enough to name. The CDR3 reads CASSPWGGDTQYF. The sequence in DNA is TGTGCCAGCAGCCCTTGGGGTGGGGATACGCAGTATTTT.